Listed below are T cell receptor beta chains from one sample, sequenced in a study of cytomegalovirus exposure and HLA in healthy donors. The protocol was immunoSEQ multiplex PCR, while the TCRdb copy is restricted to in-frame clones and leaves out a portion. This table holds about 160,000 clones, around 80% found once. The sequencing sample was made of PBMCs. The source of these receptors is a male donor in good health and CMV-seropositive. Each CDR3 is given with its conserved first and last residue. A D gene is named only where the DNA matches it firmly. Not all rows give a size; the values are once, few, many and, for expanded clones, a class.

v_call	j_call	clone_size	d_call	cdr3_nt	cdr3_aa
TRBV6-1	TRBJ2-2	-	TRBD2	TGTGCCAGCAGTTTTAGCGGGGGGACCGGGGAGCTGTTTTTT	CASSFSGGTGELFF
TRBV27	TRBJ2-5	-	-	TGTGCCAGCAGTAACCTAGGGGTCGAGACCCAGTACTTC	CASSNLGVETQYF
TRBV19	TRBJ2-1	-	TRBD2	TGTGCCAGTAGGAGAACCGGGACTAGCCCCATCGATGAGCAGTTCTTC	CASRRTGTSPIDEQFF
TRBV7-3	TRBJ1-1	-	-	TGTGCCAGCAGCTCAGACGGGAGCACTGAAGCTTTCTTT	CASSSDGSTEAFF
TRBV27	TRBJ2-7	-	-	TGTGCCAGCAGTTTAGGAGGGGCCCTCGAGCAGTACTTC	CASSLGGALEQYF
TRBV4-1	TRBJ1-5	-	-	TGCGCCAGCAGCCAGACTCCGGGGATTAGCAATCAGCCCCAGCATTTT	CASSQTPGISNQPQHF
TRBV5-1	TRBJ2-7	-	-	TGCGCCAGCAGCTTGGGTGCGGACAGCTCCTACGAGCAGTACTTC	CASSLGADSSYEQYF
TRBV6-1	TRBJ1-2	-	-	TGTGCCAGCAGTGTCCGCAGGGGAGGCTACACCTTC	CASSVRRGGYTF
TRBV18	TRBJ1-5	-	TRBD1	TGTGCCAGCTCACCGGCACAGGGGGCCAGCAATCAGCCCCAGCATTTT	CASSPAQGASNQPQHF
TRBV11-1	TRBJ2-1	-	-	TGTGCCAGCAGCTTAGCCCGCGGAGGGTCTGAGCAGTTCTTC	CASSLARGGSEQFF
TRBV7-2	TRBJ1-2	-	-	TGTGCCAGCAGCCCGACGGGGGGCGACTATGGCTACACCTTC	CASSPTGGDYGYTF
TRBV5-1	TRBJ1-2	-	TRBD1	TGCGCCAGCAGCCACGGGACAGGGTCTAACTATGGCTACACCTTC	CASSHGTGSNYGYTF
TRBV9	TRBJ2-7	-	-	TGTGCCAGCGGGCCAGAATACGACGAGCAGTACTTC	CASGPEYDEQYF
TRBV28	TRBJ1-5	-	-	TGTGCCAGCAGTTTAGCAGCCGGGGTCGGCCAGCCCCAGCATTTT	CASSLAAGVGQPQHF
TRBV7-2	TRBJ2-1	few	-	TGTGCCAGCAGCTCGAGCTCCTACAATGAGCAGTTCTTC	CASSSSSYNEQFF
TRBV6-1	TRBJ1-1	-	-	TGTGCCAGTCGACAGGATATGAACACTGAAGCTTTCTTT	CASRQDMNTEAFF
TRBV9	TRBJ1-2	-	-	TGTGCCAGCAGCCCAGAGAGGGGGGGCCCCAGCTATGGCTACACCTTC	CASSPERGGPSYGYTF
TRBV19	TRBJ2-4	few	TRBD2	TGTGCCAGTGCTAGCGGGGCAAACATTCAGTACTTC	CASASGANIQYF
TRBV28	TRBJ1-2	-	TRBD1	TGTGCCAGCGCCACAGGGGCGAGAAACTATGGCTACACCTTC	CASATGARNYGYTF
TRBV4-2	TRBJ2-5	-	TRBD1	TGTGCCAGCAGCCAAAGGGACAGGGGGCGACCGGAGACCCAGTACTTC	CASSQRDRGRPETQYF
TRBV2	TRBJ2-5	-	-	TGTGCCAGCAGTTGGACAGAAGAGACCCAGTACTTC	CASSWTEETQYF
TRBV14	TRBJ1-2	-	-	TGTGCCAGCAGCCAAGATAGGGGCTCTTACAACTATGGCTACACCTTC	CASSQDRGSYNYGYTF
TRBV29-1	TRBJ1-1	-	-	TGCAGCGTTGAACGGGGGTTGTTCACTGAAGCTTTCTTT	CSVERGLFTEAFF
TRBV7-3	TRBJ2-1	once	TRBD1	TGTGCCAGCAGCTTAGGACAGGCTAATGAGCAGTTCTTC	CASSLGQANEQFF
TRBV4-3	TRBJ2-7	-	-	TGCGCCAGCAGCCAAGATTCCATGTACGAGCAGTACTTC	CASSQDSMYEQYF
TRBV5-4	TRBJ2-1	-	-	TGTGCCAGCAGCTTGGCGGTAGCTAGCAATGAGCAGTTCTTC	CASSLAVASNEQFF
TRBV10-3	TRBJ2-3	-	TRBD1	TGTGCCATCAGTGAGATGGCGACAGGGGGCACAGATACGCAGTATTTT	CAISEMATGGTDTQYF
TRBV15	TRBJ2-5	-	-	TGTGCCACCAGCAGAGATCGTGGTCAGCTTCGGGCCCAGTACTTC	CATSRDRGQLRAQYF
TRBV7-9	TRBJ2-1	once	TRBD2	TGTGCCAGCAGGGGGGAGGGCCTAGCGGGAGTTTATGAGCAGTTCTTC	CASRGEGLAGVYEQFF
TRBV6-1	TRBJ2-7	few	TRBD1	TGTGCCAGCAGAACCGGGACAGGGGGCGACGAGCAGTACTTC	CASRTGTGGDEQYF
TRBV27	TRBJ2-7	-	-	TGTGCCAGCAGTTTAAGGGGGGGAGTACCTGGCGAGCAGTACTTC	CASSLRGGVPGEQYF
TRBV6-5	TRBJ2-5	-	-	TGTGCCAGCAGTCCCCCGGGGAGACAAGAGACCCAGTACTTC	CASSPPGRQETQYF
TRBV9	TRBJ2-3	-	-	TGTGCCAGCAGCGTCCACCTTGCCACTAGCCCCATCACAGATACGCAGTATTTT	CASSVHLATSPITDTQYF
TRBV23-1	TRBJ2-7	once	TRBD1	TGCGCCAGCAGTCAATCCTTAGGAACGACAGGGGAAGGTGTGCAGTACTTC	CASSQSLGTTGEGVQYF
TRBV2	TRBJ1-2	once	-	TGTGCCAGCACCCTAGGGGAGGGTCACTATGGCTACACCTTC	CASTLGEGHYGYTF
TRBV7-2	TRBJ1-6	-	-	TGTGCCAGCAGCTTACAGTCCCTCCGGAGCTCCTATAATTCACCCCTCCACTTT	CASSLQSLRSSYNSPLHF
TRBV2	TRBJ1-4	-	-	TGTGCCAGCATCGGACAGACAACTAATGAAAAACTGTTTTTT	CASIGQTTNEKLFF
TRBV7-2	TRBJ2-7	once	TRBD2	TGTGCCAGCAGCTTAGCCGGGACTAGCGTGACAAACGAGCAGTACTTC	CASSLAGTSVTNEQYF
TRBV30	TRBJ2-3	few	-	TGTGCCCGCGGGACAGCCACGCAGTATTTT	CARGTATQYF
TRBV4-2	TRBJ1-2	-	-	TGTGCCAGCAGCCAGGTAGAGGGTAACTATGGCTACACCTTC	CASSQVEGNYGYTF
TRBV27	TRBJ2-7	-	-	TGTGCCAGCAGGTTAGATTCGGGACACGTTTACGAGCAGTACTTC	CASRLDSGHVYEQYF
TRBV4-1	TRBJ2-1	-	-	TGCGCCAGCAGCCTCGAAGGGAGCCGAGAGCAGTTCTTC	CASSLEGSREQFF